This TCR beta chain appears in the sequencing data of a study of control samples from healthy donors and cancer patients. Repertoires were generated with immunoSEQ multiplex PCR, while TCRdb's copy carries only in-frame clones and drops some. Of roughly 130,000 clones listed, just under 95% are singletons. The germline V gene has CDR1 SEHNR and CDR2 FQNEAQ (reference sequence). CDR3 length: 12 amino acids. Between the trimmed V and J ends, which lost 5 bases and 6 bases, there was a span of 9 bases. This chain links TRBV7-9 with TRBJ2-3; D remains unclear. Sequenced input: blood. This TCR derives from a man under 40 in good health. The CDR3, as DNA: TGTGCCAGCAGCCCCACTGACGATACGCAGTATTTT. Its protein is CASSPTDDTQYF.